Below, 9 T cell receptor beta chains from the same sample are listed, as sequenced in a study of T cell responses to AZD1222 COVID-19 vaccine. Method: immunoSEQ multiplex PCR; TCRdb's copy keeps in-frame clones and lacks some. The table shows 150,000 to 200,000 clones, with around 90% occurring only once. The specimen comprised peripheral blood, sampled 28 days after the second dose of the MenACWY control vaccine. Source of these receptors: an adult who received the MenACWY meningococcal vaccine as a control.

This clone showed up many times. V usage is TRBV5-4 and J usage is TRBJ2-7; 7 nucleotides match TRBD1. This CDR3 region has 13 residues. Germline lookup yields CDR1 SGHNT and CDR2 YYREEE (reference sequence). V was clipped by 5 bases and J by 3 bases; unmatched bases: 5. CDR3 sequence reads: CASRLRDSYEQYF. The DNA of the CDR3 is TGTGCCAGCAGACTCCGGGACAGCTACGAGCAGTACTTC.

This clone was counted once. The rearrangement joins TRBV4-1 to TRBJ1-2; D is unclear. Per the germline V gene, CDR1 is MGHRA and CDR2 is YSYEKL. Trimming removed 4 bases from V and 8 bases from J, with 26 bases in between. CDR3 length: 17 residues. As DNA, the CDR3 is TGCGCCAGCAGCCCCGAGGTTGCAGGTAATATTTTGAGAGGCTACACCTTC. Protein product: CASSPEVAGNILRGYTF.

The chain employs TRBV28 and TRBJ2-7; 12 nucleotides align to TRBD1. CDR3 length equals 16 residues. Germline CDR1 MDHEN, CDR2 SYDVKM. V lost 5 bases, J lost 7 bases, and 12 bases stayed unmatched. CDR3 amino acids: CASSTPGQGANREQYF. The DNA for the CDR3 is TGTGCCAGCAGTACCCCGGGACAGGGGGCAAATAGGGAGCAGTACTTC. The full variable domain, with the rest looked up from reference TRBV28 and TRBJ2-7, is DVKVTQSSRYLVKRTGEKVFLECVQDMDHENMFWYRQDPGLGLRLIYFSYDVKMKEKGDIPEGYSVSREKKERFSLILESASTNQTSMYLCASSTPGQGANREQYFGPGTRLTVT.

The rearrangement joins TRBV30 to TRBJ2-7; a weak D match, TRBD2 (5 bases). This CDR3 is built from 15 residues. Germline lookup yields CDR1 GTSNPN and CDR2 SVGIG (reference sequence). V dropped 3 bases and J dropped 3 bases, with 18 bases sitting between them. The CDR3 DNA sequence: TGTGCCTGGAGCGGACTGATTGAAATCCACTACGAGCAGTACTTC. Encoded protein: CAWSGLIEIHYEQYF.

This sequence joins TRBV5-1 and TRBJ2-7; 7 bases match TRBD1. Trimming cost V 2 bases and J 3 bases; bases outside gene matches: 2. The CDR3 runs 13 residues. Germline assignment: CDR1 SGHRS and CDR2 YFSETQ. Here the CDR3 DNA reads TGCGCCAGCAGCTTCGGGACAGTCTACGAGCAGTACTTC. Translation: CASSFGTVYEQYF.

This clone showed up just once. The V gene is TRBV19, the J gene TRBJ2-1; 7 nucleotides align to TRBD2. CDR1 and CDR2 (germline): LNHDA, SQIVND (reference sequence). Germline trimming cut 3 bases from V and 7 bases from J; bases unmatched to any gene: 3. The CDR3 extends over 13 amino acids. Here the CDR3 reads CASSIQGGNEQFF. Written as DNA, the CDR3 is TGTGCCAGTAGTATCCAGGGAGGGAATGAGCAGTTCTTC.

J is TRBJ1-4 and V is TRBV11-2; D is possibly TRBD1 (5 bases). Germline V gives CDR1 SGHAT, CDR2 FQNNGV. The germline V and J ends were trimmed by 5 bases and 0 bases, with 16 bases remaining between them. The CDR3 totals 17 residues. The CDR3 here is CASSPGRGRATNEKLFF. As DNA, the CDR3 is TGTGCCAGCAGCCCAGGAAGGGGCAGAGCAACTAATGAAAAACTGTTTTTT.

The chain joins TRBV7-6 to TRBJ2-2, with D possibly matching TRBD2 (5 bases). V shed 6 bases and J shed 0 bases, with 8 bases lying between them. From germline, CDR1 is SGHVS and CDR2 FNYEAQ. The CDR3 is 14 amino acids. The CDR3 DNA follows: TGTGCCAGCAGACAAGCGGCGAACACCGGGGAGCTGTTTTTT. Protein: CASRQAANTGELFF.

The rearrangement links TRBV19 to TRBJ2-7; D may be TRBD2 (6 bases). The V end was cut by 8 bases, the J end by 2 bases, with 19 bases between. Germline lookup yields CDR1 LNHDA and CDR2 SQIVND (reference sequence). This CDR3 spans 15 amino acids. CDR3 sequence reads: CASCLTGALAYEQYF. The DNA for the CDR3 is TGTGCCAGTTGCCTAACGGGAGCTCTGGCCTACGAGCAGTACTTC.